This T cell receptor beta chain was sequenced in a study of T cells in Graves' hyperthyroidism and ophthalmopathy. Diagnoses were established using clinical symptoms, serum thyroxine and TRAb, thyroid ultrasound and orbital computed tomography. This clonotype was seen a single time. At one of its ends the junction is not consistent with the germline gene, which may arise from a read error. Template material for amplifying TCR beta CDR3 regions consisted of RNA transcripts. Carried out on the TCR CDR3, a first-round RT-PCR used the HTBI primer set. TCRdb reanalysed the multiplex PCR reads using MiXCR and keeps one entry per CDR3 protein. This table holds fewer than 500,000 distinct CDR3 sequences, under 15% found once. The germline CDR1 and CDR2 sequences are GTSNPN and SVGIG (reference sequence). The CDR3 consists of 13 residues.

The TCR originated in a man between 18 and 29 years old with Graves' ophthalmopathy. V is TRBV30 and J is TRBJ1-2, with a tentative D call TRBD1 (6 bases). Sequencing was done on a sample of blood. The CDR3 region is CAWSVLFLGGCTF. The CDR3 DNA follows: TGTGCCTGGAGTGTATTATTCTTGGGGGGCTGCACCTTC.